This T cell receptor (beta chain) stems from a study of cytomegalovirus exposure and HLA in healthy donors. Study overall: HLA-typed donors were the source of tens of millions of unique TCRs held in an early data release.

The CDR3 is 15 residues long. In germline, CDR1 is SGDLS, CDR2 YYNGEE. The ends were cut back, 3 bases at V and 5 bases at J, with 17 bases in the middle. Amplification used 60 Vbeta primers and 13 Jbeta primers. Produced via immunoSEQ multiplex PCR; TCRdb's table is partial and in-frame only. Among approximately 100,000 clones listed, roughly 73% were seen once. The rearrangement links TRBV9 to TRBJ2-5; a weak D match, TRBD2 (7 bases). The TCR sequence derives from a man aged 35 to 55 in good health and CMV-seronegative. The sequenced sample consisted of PBMCs. The CDR3 DNA reads as TGTGCCAGCAGCGAGGGAGGGGGAAAGGGCGAGACCCAGTACTTC. It encodes CASSEGGGKGETQYF.